The 9 T cell receptor beta chains below were found in one sample sequenced in a study of T cells in Graves' hyperthyroidism and ophthalmopathy. The CDR3 regions of TCR beta were amplified from RNA transcripts. Using the HTBI primer set, a first-round RT-PCR was run on the TCR CDR3. Using its own MiXCR run on the multiplex PCR reads, TCRdb lists one record per CDR3 protein. The table has hundreds of thousands of distinct CDR3 sequences, less than 25% seen once; the top ten hold roughly a third. The specimen sequenced was blood. The origin of the receptors is a man younger than 40 with Graves' ophthalmopathy.

As for this clonotype: Possible read error: a much larger clone is one base away. The gene calls are TRBV28 and TRBJ1-6; 10 nucleotides align to TRBD1. CDR3 length equals 15 residues. Germline loops: CDR1 MDHEN, CDR2 SYDVKM. CDR3 amino acids: CASREGQGYNSPPHF. CDR3 nucleotides: TGTGCCAGCAGGGAGGGACAGGGGTATAATTCACCCCCCCACTTT.

This clonotype appeared many times. The chain links TRBV30 to TRBJ1-2; possible D gene TRBD1, 6 bases. V lost 3 bases, J lost 2 bases, and 19 bases lay in between. This CDR3 has 16 residues. The germline CDR1 and CDR2 sequences are GTSNPN and SVGIG (reference sequence). CDR3 coding DNA: TGTGCCTGGAGCCCCCTCGTAGGGGGAGACAACTATGGCTACACCTTC. Amino acid sequence: CAWSPLVGGDNYGYTF.

In its sample, this clonotype was seen many times. The chain links TRBV20-1 to TRBJ2-3; the match to TRBD2 covers 8 bases. The CDR3 runs to 15 residues. Germline CDR1 DFQATT, CDR2 SNEGSKA (reference sequence). The V and J ends lost 6 bases and 2 bases, in that order; junction bases with no gene match: 10. The CDR3 loop reads CSASSGKTLTDTQYF. In nucleotides, the CDR3 is TGCAGTGCAAGTAGCGGGAAAACCCTCACAGATACGCAGTATTTT.

This clonotype was seen ten or more times. The genes are TRBV12-3 or TRBV12-4 and TRBJ1-2; D might be TRBD1 (6 bases). The CDR3 length is 15 residues. Deletions cut 5 bases from V and 6 bases from J, with 19 bases between. The CDR3 is CASSPRTANSHGYTF. The DNA for the CDR3 is TGTGCCAGCAGTCCCCGGACAGCAAATTCTCATGGCTACACCTTC.

CDR3 in DNA: TGCGCCAGCAGCACCAAGACAGGGAACCAAGAGACCCAGTACTTC. It specifies CASSTKTGNQETQYF. The rearrangement joins TRBV5-1 to TRBJ2-5; 7 bases match TRBD1. This CDR3 spans 15 amino acids. The germline V gene encodes CDR1 SGHRS and CDR2 YFSETQ. V was pared by 4 bases and J by 0 bases, with 6 bases of the junction left unmatched.

This clonotype was seen only a few times. This chain joins TRBV9 and TRBJ1-2; D gene uncertain. The CDR3 totals 14 residues. Germline CDR1 SGDLS, CDR2 YYNGEE. V was cut by 0 bases and J by 1 base, with 7 bases left in between. In DNA, the CDR3 is TGTGCCAGCAGCGTAGATGGCAGTAACTATGGCTACACCTTC. It is translated as CASSVDGSNYGYTF.

This clonotype was found a few times. V and J are TRBV20-1 and TRBJ2-1; D is unclear. The germline V gene encodes CDR1 DFQATT and CDR2 SNEGSKA (reference sequence). With 0 bases removed from V and 4 bases from J, the gap between germline ends came to 19 bases. The CDR3 covers 17 residues. The CDR3, as DNA: TGCAGTGCTAGAGATTTTCGGGCGGCAACGATTTACAATGAGCAGTTCTTC. Translation: CSARDFRAATIYNEQFF.

The chain employs TRBV10-3 and TRBJ2-3; D might be TRBD1 (6 bases). This CDR3 contains 15 residues. Germline CDR1 is ENHRY and CDR2 is SYGVKD. V lost 10 bases to trimming and J lost 2 bases, with 19 bases between them. CDR3 in DNA: TGTGCCACGCACGGAACTCGGGACACCACAGATACGCAGTATTTT. Translated, it gives CATHGTRDTTDTQYF.

This clonotype was detected only a few times. The chain combines TRBV24-1 with TRBJ2-2; no clear D. V lost 2 bases, J lost 8 bases, and 2 bases lay in between. The CDR3 has 11 amino acids. Germline CDR1 KGHDR, CDR2 SFDVKD. CDR3 bases: TGTGCCACCAGTGATTCTGGGGAGCTGTTTTTT. It specifies CATSDSGELFF.